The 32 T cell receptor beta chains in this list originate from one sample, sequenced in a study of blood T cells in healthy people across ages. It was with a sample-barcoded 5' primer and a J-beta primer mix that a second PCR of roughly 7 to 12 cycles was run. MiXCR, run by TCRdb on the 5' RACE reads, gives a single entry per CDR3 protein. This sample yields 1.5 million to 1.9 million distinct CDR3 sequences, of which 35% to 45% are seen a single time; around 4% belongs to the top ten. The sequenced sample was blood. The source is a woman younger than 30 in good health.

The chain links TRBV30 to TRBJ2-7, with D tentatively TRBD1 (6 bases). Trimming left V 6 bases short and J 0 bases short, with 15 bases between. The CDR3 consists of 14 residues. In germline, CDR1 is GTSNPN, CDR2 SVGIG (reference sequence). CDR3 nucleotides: TGTGCCTGCACCGGGACAATGAGCTCCTACGAGCAGTACTTC. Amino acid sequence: CACTGTMSSYEQYF.

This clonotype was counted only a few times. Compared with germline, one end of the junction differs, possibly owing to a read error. This CDR3 reads CASSLDLGADTQYF. In DNA, the CDR3 is TGTGCAAGCAGCTTAGACCTGGGGGCAGATACGCAGTATTTT. The chain is built from TRBV7-9 and TRBJ2-3; D tentatively fits TRBD1 or TRBD2 (5 bases each). This CDR3 contains 14 residues. Germline values: CDR1 SEHNR, CDR2 FQNEAQ (reference sequence). Variable domain in full (rest from reference TRBV7-9 and TRBJ2-3): DTGVSQNPRHKITKRGQNVTFRCDPISEHNRLYWYRQTLGQGPEFLTYFQNEAQLEKSRLLSDRFSAERPKGSFSTLEIQRTEQGDSAMYLCASSLDLGADTQYFGPGTRLTVL.

As DNA, the CDR3 is TGTGCCAGCAGCTTCGATACAGGGCGACCCGACTGCGGCTACGGCTACACCTTC. Protein: CASSFDTGRPDCGYGYTF. The V call is TRBV7-9, the J call TRBJ1-2, with D possibly being TRBD1 (6 bases). The CDR3 totals 18 residues. Per the germline V gene, CDR1 is SEHNR and CDR2 is FQNEAQ (reference sequence). The germline V and J ends were trimmed by 3 bases and 8 bases, with 28 bases remaining between them.

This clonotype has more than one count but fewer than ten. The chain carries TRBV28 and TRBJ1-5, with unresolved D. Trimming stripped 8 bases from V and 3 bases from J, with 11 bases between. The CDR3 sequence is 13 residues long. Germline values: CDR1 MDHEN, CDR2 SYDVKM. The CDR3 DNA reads TGTGCCAGCGGGGTTAGGAACAATCAGCCCCAGCATTTT. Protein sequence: CASGVRNNQPQHF.

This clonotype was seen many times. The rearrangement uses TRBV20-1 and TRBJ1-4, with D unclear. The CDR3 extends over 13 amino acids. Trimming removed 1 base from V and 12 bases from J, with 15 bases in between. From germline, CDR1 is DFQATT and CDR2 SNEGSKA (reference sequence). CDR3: CSARAVSYGELFF. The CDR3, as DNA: TGCAGTGCTAGAGCGGTCTCATACGGGGAACTGTTTTTT.

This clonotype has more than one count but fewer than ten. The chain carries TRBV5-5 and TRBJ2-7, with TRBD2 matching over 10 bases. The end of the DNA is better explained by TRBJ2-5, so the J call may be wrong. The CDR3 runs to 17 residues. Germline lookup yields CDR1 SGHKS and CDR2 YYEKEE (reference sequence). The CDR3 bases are TGTGCCAGCAGCTTATATCTAGTGCTAGCGGGAGTAGAGACCCAGTACTTC. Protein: CASSLYLVLAGVETQYF.

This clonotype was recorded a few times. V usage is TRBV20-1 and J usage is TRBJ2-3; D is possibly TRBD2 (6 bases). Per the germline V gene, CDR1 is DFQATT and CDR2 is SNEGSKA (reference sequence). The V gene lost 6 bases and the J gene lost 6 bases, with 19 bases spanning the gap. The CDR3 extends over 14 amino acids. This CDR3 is CSAPDRRGADTQYF. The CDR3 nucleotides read TGCAGTGCGCCAGACCGGCGCGGGGCCGATACGCAGTATTTT.

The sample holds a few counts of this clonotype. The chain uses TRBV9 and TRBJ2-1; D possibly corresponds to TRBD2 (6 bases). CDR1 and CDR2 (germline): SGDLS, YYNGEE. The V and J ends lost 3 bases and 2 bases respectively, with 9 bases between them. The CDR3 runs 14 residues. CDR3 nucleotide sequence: TGTGCCAGCAGCGCCGGGACTGCCTACAATGAGCAGTTCTTC. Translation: CASSAGTAYNEQFF.

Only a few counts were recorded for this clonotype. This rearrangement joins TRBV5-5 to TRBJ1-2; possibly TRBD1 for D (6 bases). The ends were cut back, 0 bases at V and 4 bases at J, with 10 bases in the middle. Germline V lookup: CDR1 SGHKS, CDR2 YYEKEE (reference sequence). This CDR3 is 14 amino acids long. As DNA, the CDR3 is TGTGCCAGCAGCTTGGAACAGGGAGTCTATGGCTACACCTTC. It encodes CASSLEQGVYGYTF.

The CDR3 region has the DNA TGTGCCAGCAGCTTGTCTCAGGGTAGCGCCTACGAGCAGTACTTC. This translates into CASSLSQGSAYEQYF. The chain employs TRBV11-2 and TRBJ2-7; perhaps D is TRBD1 or TRBD2 (5 bases each). The V end lost 3 bases, the J end lost 2 bases, and 14 bases lay between the germline ends. There are 15 residues in the CDR3. The V gene's germline CDR1 is SGHAT and CDR2 FQNNGV.

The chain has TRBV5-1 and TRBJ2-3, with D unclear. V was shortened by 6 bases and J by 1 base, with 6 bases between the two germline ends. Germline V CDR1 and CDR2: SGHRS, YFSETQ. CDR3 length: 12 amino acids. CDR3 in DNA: TGCGCCAGCACTTCTGGCACAGATACGCAGTATTTT. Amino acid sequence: CASTSGTDTQYF.

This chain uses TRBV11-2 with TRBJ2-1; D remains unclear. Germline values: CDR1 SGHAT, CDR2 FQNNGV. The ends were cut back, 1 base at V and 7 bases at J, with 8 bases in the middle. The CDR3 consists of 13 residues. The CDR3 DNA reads TGTGCCAGCAGCTTAGTGGCTCTTAATGAGCAGTTCTTC. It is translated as CASSLVALNEQFF.

The CDR3 sequence is CSACCRGPDYGYTF. The CDR3 region has the DNA TGCAGTGCTTGCTGCCGGGGGCCTGACTATGGCTACACCTTC. V and J are TRBV20-1 and TRBJ1-2, with D possibly being TRBD1 (6 bases). The CDR3 sequence is 14 residues long. CDR1 is DFQATT, CDR2 SNEGSKA, per germline (reference sequence). Between the trimmed V and J ends, which lost 5 bases and 3 bases, there was a span of 16 bases.

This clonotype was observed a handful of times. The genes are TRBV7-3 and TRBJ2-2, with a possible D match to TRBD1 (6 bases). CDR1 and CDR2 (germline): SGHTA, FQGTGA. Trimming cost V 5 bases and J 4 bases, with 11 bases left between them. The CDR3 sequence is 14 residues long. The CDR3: CASSLGTSTGELFF. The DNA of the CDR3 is TGTGCCAGCAGCCTCGGGACATCCACCGGGGAGCTGTTTTTT.

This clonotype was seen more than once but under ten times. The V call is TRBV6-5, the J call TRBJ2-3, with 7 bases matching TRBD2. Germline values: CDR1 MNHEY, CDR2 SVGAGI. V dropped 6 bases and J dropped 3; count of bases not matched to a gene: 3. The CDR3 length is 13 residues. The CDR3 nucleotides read TGTGCCAGCAGGGGGGAGGGGACAGATACGCAGTATTTT. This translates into CASRGEGTDTQYF.

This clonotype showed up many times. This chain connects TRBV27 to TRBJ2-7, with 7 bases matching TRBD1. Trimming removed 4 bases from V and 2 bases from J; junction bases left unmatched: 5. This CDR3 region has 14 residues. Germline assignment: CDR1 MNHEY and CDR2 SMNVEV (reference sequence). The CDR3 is CASSSRDSPYEQYF. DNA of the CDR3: TGTGCCAGCAGTTCACGGGACAGCCCCTACGAGCAGTACTTC.

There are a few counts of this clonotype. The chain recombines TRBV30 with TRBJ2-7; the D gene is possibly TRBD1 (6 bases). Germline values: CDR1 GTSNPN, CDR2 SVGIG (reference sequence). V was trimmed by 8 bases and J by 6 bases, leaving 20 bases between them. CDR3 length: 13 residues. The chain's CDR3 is CAGNPSRGSEQYF. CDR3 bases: TGTGCCGGGAACCCCTCCAGGGGATCCGAGCAGTACTTC. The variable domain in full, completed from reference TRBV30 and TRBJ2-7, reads SQTIHQWPATLVQPVGSPLSLECTVEGTSNPNLYWYRQAAGRGLQLLFYSVGIGQISSEVPQNLSASRPQDRQFILSSKKLLLSDSGFYLCAGNPSRGSEQYFGPGTRLTVT.

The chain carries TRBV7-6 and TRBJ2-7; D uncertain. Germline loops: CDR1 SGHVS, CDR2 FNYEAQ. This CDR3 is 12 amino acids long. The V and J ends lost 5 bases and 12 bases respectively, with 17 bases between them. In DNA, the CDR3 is TGTGCCAGCAGCCCTGCTCCAACTGCTTGGTACTTC. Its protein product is CASSPAPTAWYF.

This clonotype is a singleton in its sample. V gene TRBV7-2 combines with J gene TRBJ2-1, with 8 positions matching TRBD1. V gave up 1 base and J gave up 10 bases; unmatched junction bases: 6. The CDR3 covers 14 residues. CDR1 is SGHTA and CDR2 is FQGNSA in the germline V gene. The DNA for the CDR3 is TGTGCCAGCAGCTTAGGACAGGGGAGATACGAGCAGTTCTTC. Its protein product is CASSLGQGRYEQFF. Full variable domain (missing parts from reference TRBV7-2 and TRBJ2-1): GAGVSQSPSNKVTEKGKDVELRCDPISGHTALYWYRQSLGQGLEFLIYFQGNSAPDKSGLPSDRFSAERTGGSVSTLTIQRTQQEDSAVYLCASSLGQGRYEQFFGPGTRLTVL.

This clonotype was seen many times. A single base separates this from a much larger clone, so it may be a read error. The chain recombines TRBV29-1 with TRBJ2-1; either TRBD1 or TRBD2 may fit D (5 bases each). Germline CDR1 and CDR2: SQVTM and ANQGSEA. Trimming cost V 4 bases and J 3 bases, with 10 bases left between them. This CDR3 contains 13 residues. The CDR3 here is CSVGGRDYNEQFF. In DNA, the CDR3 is TGCAGCGTTGGGGGCCGGGACTACAATGAGCAGTTCTTC.

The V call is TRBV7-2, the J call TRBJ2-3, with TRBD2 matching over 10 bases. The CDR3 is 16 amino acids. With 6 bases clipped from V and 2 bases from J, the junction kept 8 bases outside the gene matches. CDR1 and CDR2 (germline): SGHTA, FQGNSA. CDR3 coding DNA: TGTGCCAGCAGGGTCCTACTAGCGGGATACACAGATACGCAGTATTTT. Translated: CASRVLLAGYTDTQYF.

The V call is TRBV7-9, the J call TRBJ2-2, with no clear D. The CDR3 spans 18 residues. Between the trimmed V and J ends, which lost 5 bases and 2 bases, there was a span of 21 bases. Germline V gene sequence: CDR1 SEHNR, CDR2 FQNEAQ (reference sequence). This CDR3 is CASSIRSQRYLNTGELFF. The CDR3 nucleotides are TGTGCCAGCAGCATCCGGTCCCAGAGATACTTAAACACCGGGGAGCTGTTTTTT.

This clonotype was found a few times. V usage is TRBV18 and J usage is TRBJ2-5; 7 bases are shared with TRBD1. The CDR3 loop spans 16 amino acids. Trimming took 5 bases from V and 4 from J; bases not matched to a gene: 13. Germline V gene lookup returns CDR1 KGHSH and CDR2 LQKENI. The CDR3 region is CASSLRGTGAGETQYF. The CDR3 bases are TGTGCCAGCTCATTACGAGGAACAGGGGCCGGAGAGACCCAGTACTTC.

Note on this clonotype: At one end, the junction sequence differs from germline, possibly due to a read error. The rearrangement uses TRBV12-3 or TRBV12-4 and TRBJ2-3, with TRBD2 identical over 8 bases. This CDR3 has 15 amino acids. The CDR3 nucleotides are TGTGCCAGCAGTTTGCGCGGGAGGAGAGCAGATACGCAATATTTT. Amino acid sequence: CASSLRGRRADTQYF.

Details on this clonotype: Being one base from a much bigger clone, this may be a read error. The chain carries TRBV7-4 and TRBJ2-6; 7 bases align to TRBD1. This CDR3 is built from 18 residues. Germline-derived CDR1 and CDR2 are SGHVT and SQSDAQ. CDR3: CANSLPDRTYSGANVLTF. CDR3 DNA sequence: TGTGCCAACAGCTTACCGGACAGGACGTACTCTGGGGCCAACGTCCTGACTTTC.

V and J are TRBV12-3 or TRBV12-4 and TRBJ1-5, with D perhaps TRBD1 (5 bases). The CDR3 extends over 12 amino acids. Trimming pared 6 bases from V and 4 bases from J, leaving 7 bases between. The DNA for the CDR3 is TGTGCCAGCAGGACAGAAAATCAGCCCCAGCATTTT. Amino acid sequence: CASRTENQPQHF.

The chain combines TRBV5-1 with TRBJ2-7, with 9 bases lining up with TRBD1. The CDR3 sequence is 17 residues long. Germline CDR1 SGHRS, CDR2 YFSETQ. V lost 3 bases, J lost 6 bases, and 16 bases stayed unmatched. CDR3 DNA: TGCGCCAGCAGCTCGGACAGGGGACGCGATCTGAGTCGCGAGCAGTACTTC. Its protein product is CASSSDRGRDLSREQYF.

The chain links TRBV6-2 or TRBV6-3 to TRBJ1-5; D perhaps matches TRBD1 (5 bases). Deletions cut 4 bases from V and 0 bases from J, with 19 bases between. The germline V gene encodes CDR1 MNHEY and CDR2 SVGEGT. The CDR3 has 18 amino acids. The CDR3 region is CASSWGFSSGVSNQPQHF. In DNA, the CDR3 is TGTGCCAGCAGTTGGGGCTTTTCGTCGGGGGTTAGCAATCAGCCCCAGCATTTT.

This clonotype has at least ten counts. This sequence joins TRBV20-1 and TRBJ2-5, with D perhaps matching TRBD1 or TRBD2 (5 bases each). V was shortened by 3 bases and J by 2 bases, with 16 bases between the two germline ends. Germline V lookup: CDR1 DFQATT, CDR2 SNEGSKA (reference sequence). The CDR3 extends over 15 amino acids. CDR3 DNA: TGCAGTGCTAGCCCACTCGGGGACGGACAAGAGACCCAGTACTTC. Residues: CSASPLGDGQETQYF.

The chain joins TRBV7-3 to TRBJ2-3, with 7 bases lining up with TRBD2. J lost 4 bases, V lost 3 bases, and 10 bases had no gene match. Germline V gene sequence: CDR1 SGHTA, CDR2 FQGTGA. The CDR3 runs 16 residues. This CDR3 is CASSLYWGGSADTQYF. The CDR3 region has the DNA TGTGCCAGCAGCTTGTACTGGGGGGGGTCGGCAGATACGCAGTATTTT.

The CDR3 bases are TGCACCGCTACCGCAGGGGGAGGAGAGACCCAGTACTTC. Its protein is CTATAGGGETQYF. The V call is TRBV20-1, the J call TRBJ2-5, with D tentatively TRBD1 (7 bases). CDR1 and CDR2 from the germline V gene are DFQATT and SNEGSKA (reference sequence). CDR3 length: 13 amino acids.

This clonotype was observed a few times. The DNA for the CDR3 is TGTGCCAGCAGCGTAGCGGCGGGAGGGCCGTATTACGAGCAGTACTTC. It codes for CASSVAAGGPYYEQYF. This sequence joins TRBV9 and TRBJ2-7; 9 positions agree with TRBD2. The germline V gene encodes CDR1 SGDLS and CDR2 YYNGEE. The J segment lost 4 bases and the V segment lost 0 bases, leaving 8 bases of the junction unmatched. The CDR3 runs 16 residues.